This T cell receptor beta chain was found in a study of OX40 agonist ivuxolimab in advanced cancers. Study-level results: At 0.1 to 3.0 mg/kg, CD4+ and CD8+ blood T cells expanded clonally by week 6.

This clone was found a few times. The target antigen is unknown. Some clones are missing from TCRdb's copy, which holds only in-frame ones; the method was immunoSEQ multiplex PCR. The table includes 62,000 or so clones, 91% detected once. The sequences come from CD4+ or CD8+ T cells sorted from blood, collected in a trial of the OX40 agonist ivuxolimab. This TCR was sampled from an adult with an advanced solid tumor such as melanoma, head and neck, liver or kidney cancer.

CDR3 DNA: TGTGCCAGCAGACTGACAGGGGGCAAGTCTGAAGCTTTCTTT. Encoded protein: CASRLTGGKSEAFF. This sequence joins TRBV5-4 and TRBJ1-1, with 10 bases identical to TRBD1. The CDR3 has 14 amino acids. Per germline, CDR1 SGHNT and CDR2 YYREEE (reference sequence). The V segment lost 5 bases and the J segment 6 bases; nucleotides outside the gene matches: 7.